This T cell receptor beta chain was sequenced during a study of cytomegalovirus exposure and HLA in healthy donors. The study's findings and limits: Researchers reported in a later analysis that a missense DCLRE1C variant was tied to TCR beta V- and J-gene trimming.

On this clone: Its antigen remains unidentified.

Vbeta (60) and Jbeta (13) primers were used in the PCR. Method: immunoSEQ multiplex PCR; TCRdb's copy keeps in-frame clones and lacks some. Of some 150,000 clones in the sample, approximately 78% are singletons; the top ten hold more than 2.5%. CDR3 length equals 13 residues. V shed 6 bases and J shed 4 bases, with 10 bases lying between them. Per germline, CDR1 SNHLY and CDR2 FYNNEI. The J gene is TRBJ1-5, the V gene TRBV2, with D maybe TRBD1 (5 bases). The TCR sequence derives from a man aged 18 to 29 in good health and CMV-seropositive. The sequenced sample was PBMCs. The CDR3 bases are TGTGCCAGCAGCGTCGACAGTAATCAGCCCCAGCATTTT. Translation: CASSVDSNQPQHF.